This paragraph covers one TCR beta chain sequence. CDR3 size: 13 residues. V lost 1 base and J lost 7; bases outside the gene matches: 3. Germline CDR1 is GTSNPN and CDR2 is SVGIG (reference sequence). This entry belongs to a study of blood T cell repertoires in COVID-19. Sequenced by immunoSEQ multiplex PCR; TCRdb stores in-frame clones only, minus some. This sample has about 160,000 clones, with less than 85% found just once. This rearrangement joins TRBV30 to TRBJ1-5; 8 bases fit TRBD1. The sequenced sample consisted of peripheral blood. The origin of this receptor is an elderly woman with active or convalescent COVID-19. The CDR3 DNA reads TGTGCCTGGAGTGCCCAGGGGGCCCAGCCCCAGCATTTT. It translates to CAWSAQGAQPQHF.